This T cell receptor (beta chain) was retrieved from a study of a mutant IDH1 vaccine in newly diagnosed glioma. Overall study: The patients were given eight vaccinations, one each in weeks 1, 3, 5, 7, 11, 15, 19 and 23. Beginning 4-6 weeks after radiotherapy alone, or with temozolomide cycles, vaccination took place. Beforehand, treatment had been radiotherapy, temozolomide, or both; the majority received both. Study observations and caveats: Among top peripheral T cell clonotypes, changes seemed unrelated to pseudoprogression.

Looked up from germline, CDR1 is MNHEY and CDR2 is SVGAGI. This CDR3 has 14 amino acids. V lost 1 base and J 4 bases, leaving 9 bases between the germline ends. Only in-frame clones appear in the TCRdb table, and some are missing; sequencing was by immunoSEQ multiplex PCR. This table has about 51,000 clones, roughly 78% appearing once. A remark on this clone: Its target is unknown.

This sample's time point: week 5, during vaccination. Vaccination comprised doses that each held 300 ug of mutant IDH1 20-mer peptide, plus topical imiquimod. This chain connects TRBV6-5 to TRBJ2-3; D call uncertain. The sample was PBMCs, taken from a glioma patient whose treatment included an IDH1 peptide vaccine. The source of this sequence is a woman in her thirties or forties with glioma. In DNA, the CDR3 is TGTGCCAGCAGTTACTTCACAGAGGCAGATACGCAGTATTTT. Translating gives CASSYFTEADTQYF.